This T cell receptor (beta chain) was retrieved from a study of blood T cell repertoires in COVID-19. Some clones are missing from TCRdb's copy, which holds only in-frame ones; the method was immunoSEQ multiplex PCR. The data contain approximately 150,000 clones, 88% of them singletons. This sequence originates from a human donor with COVID-19, enrolled during active disease. The donor label of this sample is uncertain. Specimen: peripheral blood.

The chain's CDR3 is CASSYERGGIYEQYF. As DNA, the CDR3 is TGTGCCAGTAGTTACGAGCGGGGTGGGATCTACGAGCAGTACTTC. This chain uses TRBV19 with TRBJ2-7; 7 bases fit TRBD2. The CDR3 spans 15 residues. Trimming at V came to 5 bases and at J to 3 bases, leaving 10 bases not matched to a gene. Germline V gene lookup returns CDR1 LNHDA and CDR2 SQIVND (reference sequence). The variable domain in full, with the rest retrieved from reference TRBV19 and TRBJ2-7, is DGGITQSPKYLFRKEGQNVTLSCEQNLNHDAMYWYRQDPGQGLRLIYYSQIVNDFQKGDIAEGYSVSREKKESFPLTVTSAQKNPTAFYLCASSYERGGIYEQYFGPGTRLTVT.